This T cell receptor (beta chain) comes out of a study of cytotoxic CD8 clonotypes in ibrutinib-treated CLL. Study-wide background: On average, each sample had 255,043 productive templates and 100,000 or so productive rearrangements.

V was pared by 3 bases and J by 3 bases, with 2 bases of the junction left unmatched. The CDR3 spans 13 residues. Germline V CDR1 and CDR2: GTSNPN, SVGIG (reference sequence). Some clones are missing from TCRdb's copy, which holds only in-frame ones; the method was immunoSEQ multiplex PCR. The sample gives 30,000 to 40,000 clones, around 70% of which show up once; about 27% is in the top ten. The TCR originated in a human donor with chronic lymphocytic leukemia. V and J are TRBV30 and TRBJ2-7, with 10 nucleotides matching TRBD1. The specimen comprised PBMCs, sampled before ibrutinib treatment. This chain's CDR3 is CAWSRDRGYEQYF. In DNA, the CDR3 is TGTGCCTGGAGCCGGGACAGGGGCTACGAGCAGTACTTC.